A single sample is the source of the 22 T cell receptor beta chains below, sequenced in a study of shared clonotypes between healthy human individuals. Sequencing was performed with immunoSEQ multiplex PCR; in TCRdb, only in-frame clones are kept and a portion is missing. The sample lists 1.5 million to 1.9 million clones, approximately 98% occurring once. The sequenced sample consisted of naive CD4+ T cells sorted from blood. Subset reported: CD45RA+ positively selected. The receptor set was obtained from a young man in good health.

Of note for this clone: This specimen includes other DNA sequences encoding the same CDR3. The V gene is TRBV19, the J gene TRBJ2-7, with 14 bases that match TRBD2. This CDR3 contains 14 residues. The germline V gene has CDR1 LNHDA and CDR2 SQIVND (reference sequence). With V trimmed by 5 bases and J by 4 bases, 1 base remained unmatched. The chain's CDR3 is CASSRLAGGYEQYF. The CDR3 DNA is TGTGCCAGTAGTCGACTAGCGGGAGGGTACGAGCAGTACTTC.

This clone appeared a single time. This sequence joins TRBV29-1 and TRBJ2-5; the match to TRBD2 covers 10 bases. The CDR3 runs to 14 residues. Germline-derived CDR1 and CDR2 are SQVTM and ANQGSEA. Trimming cost V 5 bases and J 3 bases; bases outside gene matches: 6. In DNA, the CDR3 is TGCAGCGTTAAGCGGGAGGGCCTGAAAGAGACCCAGTACTTC. Protein: CSVKREGLKETQYF.

This chain links TRBV27 with TRBJ2-4; 10 bases match TRBD1. Looked up from germline, CDR1 is MNHEY and CDR2 is SMNVEV (reference sequence). The CDR3 sequence is 18 residues long. V was pared by 5 bases and J by 0 bases, with 10 bases of the junction left unmatched. The CDR3 loop reads CASSTGTGVLPAKNIQYF. CDR3 coding DNA: TGTGCCAGCAGTACCGGGACAGGGGTGTTGCCAGCCAAAAACATTCAGTACTTC.

The V gene is TRBV6-5, the J gene TRBJ2-5; D is ambiguous. This CDR3 contains 12 residues. Germline lookup yields CDR1 MNHEY and CDR2 SVGAGI. V was clipped by 4 bases and J by 5 bases, with 8 bases between them. Written as DNA, the CDR3 is TGTGCCAGCAGTTCTCCTATGGAGACCCAGTACTTC. This sequence encodes CASSSPMETQYF.

V gene TRBV4-1 combines with J gene TRBJ1-1; D call uncertain. The ends were cut back, 0 bases at V and 8 bases at J, with 13 bases in the middle. This CDR3 contains 14 residues. In germline, CDR1 is MGHRA, CDR2 YSYEKL. CDR3 bases: TGCGCCAGCAGCCAAGAACCGCTGTCCTACGAAGCTTTCTTT. This sequence encodes CASSQEPLSYEAFF.

The gene calls are TRBV2 and TRBJ1-5; 8 bases match TRBD1. CDR1 is SNHLY, CDR2 FYNNEI, per germline. The CDR3 totals 13 residues. J gave up 7 bases and V 7 bases, and 6 bases lay outside the gene matches. The CDR3 DNA reads TGTGCCAGCACGGGAACAGGGGGACAGCCCCAGCATTTT. As protein: CASTGTGGQPQHF.

This clone was detected once. The chain couples TRBV28 to TRBJ2-7; D is possibly TRBD1 or TRBD2 (6 bases each). From germline, CDR1 is MDHEN and CDR2 SYDVKM. Trimming left V 6 bases short and J 2 bases short, with 17 bases between. The CDR3 sequence is 15 residues long. The CDR3 loop is CASSPRGHPTYEQYF. CDR3 sequence (DNA): TGTGCCAGCAGCCCCCGGGGGCACCCGACCTACGAGCAGTACTTC.

This clone was seen only once. J is TRBJ1-3 and V is TRBV5-1, with TRBD1 matching 7 bases. Germline trimming cut 4 bases from V and 0 bases from J; bases unmatched to any gene: 7. CDR3 length equals 16 residues. Looked up from germline, CDR1 is SGHRS and CDR2 is YFSETQ. CDR3 bases: TGCGCCAGCAGCCCTGGACAGGTCAGCTCTGGAAACACCATATATTTT. Translated: CASSPGQVSSGNTIYF.

Regarding this clone: Additional DNA sequences in this sample encode the identical CDR3. The chain is built from TRBV18 and TRBJ2-5; unclear D gene. V was trimmed by 3 bases and J by 3 bases, leaving 11 bases between them. The CDR3 contains 14 residues. The germline CDR1 and CDR2 sequences are KGHSH and LQKENI. CDR3 residues: CASSPLDSEETQYF. The CDR3 region has the DNA TGTGCCAGCTCACCCCTCGACTCAGAAGAGACCCAGTACTTC.

The CDR3 bases are TGTGCCAGCTCAGTACGACTAGCGGGAGCCTACAATGAGCAGTTCTTC. As protein: CASSVRLAGAYNEQFF. The chain links TRBV18 to TRBJ2-1; 12 bases align to TRBD2. CDR3 length: 16 residues. Germline CDR1 reads KGHSH; CDR2 reads LQKENI. V lost 5 bases to trimming and J lost 2 bases; unmatched junction nucleotides: 4.

This clone has just one count. This chain joins TRBV6-5 and TRBJ2-1; D perhaps matches TRBD2 (5 bases). The CDR3 spans 12 residues. Germline V CDR1 and CDR2: MNHEY, SVGAGI. Deletions cut 0 bases from V and 15 bases from J, with 12 bases between. CDR3 DNA sequence: TGTGCCAGCAGTTACTCGGCGGGCCTACTGTTCTTC. Protein: CASSYSAGLLFF.

The chain is built from TRBV7-2 and TRBJ1-1; 9 bases agree with TRBD1. CDR1 and CDR2 from the germline V gene are SGHTA and FQGNSA. The V and J ends lost 5 bases and 5 bases, in that order; junction bases with no gene match: 6. This CDR3 region has 14 residues. CDR3 DNA: TGTGCCAGCAGCGGGGGACAGGGCGGGACTGAAGCTTTCTTT. Its protein is CASSGGQGGTEAFF.

V and J are TRBV5-1 and TRBJ2-4; tentatively, D is TRBD2 (5 bases). Germline values: CDR1 SGHRS, CDR2 YFSETQ. This CDR3 region has 17 residues. V lost 0 bases and J 3 bases, leaving 16 bases between the germline ends. CDR3 in DNA: TGCGCCAGCAGCTTGGCCCCCGGTGGGAGTTTCAAAAACATTCAGTACTTC. Protein: CASSLAPGGSFKNIQYF.

The chain employs TRBV11-2 and TRBJ1-2; TRBD1 is a possible D gene (6 bases). Trimming took off 5 bases at V and 1 base at J, with 14 bases between the two ends. CDR3 length: 15 residues. Germline-derived CDR1 and CDR2 are SGHAT and FQNNGV. The DNA for the CDR3 is TGTGCCAGCAGCCGTGCGGGACAAATTAACTATGGCTACACCTTC. Its translation is CASSRAGQINYGYTF.

In regard to this clone: Additional DNA sequences in this sample encode the identical CDR3. The chain combines TRBV7-8 with TRBJ2-7; no clear D. In germline, CDR1 is SGHVS, CDR2 FQNEAQ. CDR3 size: 11 residues. V shed 5 bases and J shed 3 bases, with 5 bases lying between them. CDR3 protein: CASSPNYEQYF. Here the CDR3 DNA reads TGTGCCAGCAGCCCAAACTACGAGCAGTACTTC. The whole variable domain, filled in from reference TRBV7-8 and TRBJ2-7, reads GAGVSQSPRYKVAKRGQDVALRCDPISGHVSLFWYQQALGQGPEFLTYFQNEAQLDKSGLPSDRFFAERPEGSVSTLKIQRTQQEDSAVYLCASSPNYEQYFGPGTRLTVT.

This chain uses TRBV6-4 with TRBJ1-2; 8 nucleotides line up with TRBD1. The germline CDR1 and CDR2 sequences are MRHNA and SNTAGT. This CDR3 contains 20 residues. Trimming cost V 7 bases and J 5 bases; bases outside gene matches: 27. CDR3 coding DNA: TGTGCCAGCAAACACATGGACAGGGTAATATGTTGGAAATGGGTATATGGCTACACCTTC. Protein product: CASKHMDRVICWKWVYGYTF.

J is TRBJ2-1 and V is TRBV10-2; 7 nucleotides align to TRBD2. CDR1 WSHSY and CDR2 SAAADI come from the germline V gene. CDR3 length equals 16 residues. The V and J ends lost 0 bases and 7 bases, in that order; junction bases with no gene match: 9. DNA of the CDR3: TGCGCCAGCAGTGAGTCGAGTCTAGCGGACATGAATGAGCAGTTCTTC. It specifies CASSESSLADMNEQFF.

The rearrangement joins TRBV10-1 to TRBJ2-5, with D unclear. This CDR3 is built from 15 residues. The germline gives CDR1 WNHNN, CDR2 SYGVQD (reference sequence). The V end lost 3 bases, the J end lost 5 bases, and 16 bases lay between the germline ends. The DNA of the CDR3 is TGCGCCAGCAGTGACAGTTCAGACGCCCGTGAGACCCAGTACTTC. Its translation is CASSDSSDARETQYF.

V usage is TRBV7-3 and J usage is TRBJ2-5; perhaps TRBD2 as D (6 bases). Trimming cost V 5 bases and J 4 bases, with 14 bases left between them. Per germline, CDR1 SGHTA and CDR2 FQGTGA. The CDR3 is 14 residues long. The CDR3 sequence: CASSRLGVPETQYF. Here the CDR3 DNA reads TGTGCCAGCAGCCGACTAGGAGTCCCAGAGACCCAGTACTTC. Together with reference TRBV7-3 and TRBJ2-5, the CDR3 gives the full variable domain: GAGVSQTPSNKVTEKGKYVELRCDPISGHTALYWYRQSLGQGPEFLIYFQGTGAADDSGLPNDRFFAVRPEGSVSTLKIQRTERGDSAVYLCASSRLGVPETQYFGPGTRLLVL.

A remark on this clone: Within the sample, other DNA sequences also encode this same CDR3. The J gene is TRBJ2-7, the V gene TRBV18; D possibly corresponds to TRBD1 (6 bases). V was pared by 4 bases and J by 1 base, with 11 bases between. CDR1 and CDR2 from the germline V gene are KGHSH and LQKENI. The CDR3 extends over 14 amino acids. The CDR3 nucleotides read TGTGCCAGCTCACAACTGGACAGTTCCTACGAGCAGTACTTC. Translated: CASSQLDSSYEQYF.

The rearrangement links TRBV9 to TRBJ1-2; perhaps TRBD1 as D (6 bases). Germline V gene lookup returns CDR1 SGDLS and CDR2 YYNGEE. The CDR3 spans 15 residues. Trimming pared 5 bases from V and 1 base from J, leaving 15 bases between. The CDR3 DNA reads as TGTGCCAGCAGTCCTCCGGGACACATTAACTATGGCTACACCTTC. Translation gives CASSPPGHINYGYTF. The full variable domain, with the rest looked up from reference TRBV9 and TRBJ1-2, is DSGVTQTPKHLITATGQRVTLRCSPRSGDLSVYWYQQSLDQGLQFLIQYYNGEERAKGNILERFSAQQFPDLHSELNLSSLELGDSALYFCASSPPGHINYGYTFGSGTRLTVV.

The gene calls are TRBV7-2 and TRBJ2-1; 7 bases map to TRBD2. The CDR3 has 15 amino acids. The germline V gene encodes CDR1 SGHTA and CDR2 FQGNSA. V lost 7 bases to trimming and J lost 0 bases; unmatched junction nucleotides: 6. CDR3 amino acids: CASTYSGGSYNEQFF. The CDR3 coding sequence is TGTGCCAGCACGTACTCGGGGGGCTCCTACAATGAGCAGTTCTTC.